Presented here are 4 T cell receptor beta chains from one specimen sequenced in a study of T cell clonotyping in hematopoietic cell transplantation. Generated by immunoSEQ multiplex PCR, the TCRdb table keeps only in-frame clones and is missing some. This sample carries approximately 2,000 clones, 89% of them seen once, and the ten largest clones take less than 5%. The sequenced sample consisted of peripheral blood mononuclear cells. Source of these receptors: a man aged 40-50 years in good health. Some clones in this sample may be carry-over from other donors' samples.

This chain connects TRBV14 to TRBJ2-6; TRBD1 matches at 10 bases. Germline lookup yields CDR1 SGHDN and CDR2 FVKESK. The V gene end was trimmed by 4 bases and the J gene end by 4 bases; junction bases not matched to a gene: 4. There are 16 residues in the CDR3. CDR3 nucleotides: TGTGCCAGCAGCCGCGGACAGGGGGACGGGGCCAACGTCCTGACTTTC. It yields the protein CASSRGQGDGANVLTF.

The chain is built from TRBV10-3 and TRBJ2-5, with 7 bases fitting TRBD2. The end of the DNA is better explained by TRBJ2-7, so the J call may be wrong. The CDR3 extends over 14 amino acids. Per germline, CDR1 ENHRY and CDR2 SYGVKD. DNA for the CDR3: TGTGCCATCAGTGAGTTTCGCGGGGGTTACGAGCAGTACTTC. Its protein is CAISEFRGGYEQYF.

V usage is TRBV19 and J usage is TRBJ2-7; D not resolved. The CDR3 loop spans 13 amino acids. V lost 6 bases and J 1 base, leaving 10 bases between the germline ends. The V gene's germline CDR1 is LNHDA and CDR2 SQIVND (reference sequence). The CDR3 loop reads CASRADESYEQYF. CDR3 DNA sequence: TGTGCCAGTAGGGCGGACGAATCCTACGAGCAGTACTTC.

The chain combines TRBV4-1 with TRBJ1-4; D remains unclear. The V gene's germline CDR1 is MGHRA and CDR2 YSYEKL. The CDR3 is 16 residues long. The ends were cut back, 4 bases at V and 0 bases at J, with 12 bases in the middle. The CDR3 spells CASSRTPRTTNEKLFF. The CDR3 DNA is TGCGCCAGCAGCCGGACTCCGCGAACAACTAATGAAAAACTGTTTTTT.